These 16 T cell receptor beta chains share one sample of origin, sequenced in a study of tumor-infiltrating lymphocytes in primary liver carcinoma. Extraction also yielded germline DNA, while blood RNA was obtained from unsorted whole blood. TCR beta cDNA came from about 500 ng total RNA, primed with a constant-region primer. Libraries covering TCR beta were generated through three nested multiplex PCR rounds (using a slightly modified ARM-PCR). A C-beta reverse primer was combined with TRBV1-TRBV30 forward primers in the first two PCR rounds, and each round had about 10 cycles. TCRdb analysed the multiplex PCR reads with MiXCR anew, one entry per CDR3 protein. The sample holds roughly 330,000 distinct CDR3 sequences, approximately 65% seen once. The sample was peripheral blood. Source of these receptors: a man aged 40-49 years with primary liver carcinoma and hepatitis B virus infection.

This clonotype was seen at least ten times. V is TRBV6-5 and J is TRBJ1-1; 7 nucleotides match TRBD1. Germline values: CDR1 MNHEY, CDR2 SVGAGI. The ends lost 7 bases at V and 4 bases at J; junction bases unmatched: 6. The CDR3 totals 13 residues. CDR3 residues: CASNLQGSTEAFF. CDR3 DNA: TGTGCCAGCAACCTACAGGGGTCCACTGAAGCTTTCTTT.

About this clonotype itself: This may be a read error: a much more frequent sequence differs by one nucleotide. The chain carries TRBV4-2 and TRBJ2-3, with no clear D. Germline CDR1 is LGHNA and CDR2 is YNFKEQ. CDR3 length: 16 amino acids. Trimming took off 4 bases at V and 1 base at J, with 15 bases between the two ends. The DNA of the CDR3 is TGTGCCAGCAGCCCAGGATCCCATTTATGCACAGATACGCAGTATTTT. It yields the protein CASSPGSHLCTDTQYF.

The chain carries TRBV6-6 and TRBJ2-1; a possible D gene is TRBD2 (5 bases). CDR1 and CDR2 from the germline V gene are MNHNY and SVGAGI (reference sequence). The CDR3 extends over 11 amino acids. Trimming pared 7 bases from V and 8 bases from J, leaving 9 bases between. In DNA, the CDR3 is TGTGCCAGCACTTGGGGAGATGAGCAGTTCTTC. Protein: CASTWGDEQFF.

Concerning this clonotype: Compared with germline, one end of the junction differs, possibly owing to a read error. The chain has TRBV11-2 and TRBJ2-2; 11 nucleotides agree with TRBD1. The CDR3 consists of 14 residues. Looked up from germline, CDR1 is SGHAT and CDR2 is FQNNGV. The CDR3 nucleotides are TGTGCCAGCAGCAGGGACAGGGGGGCCGGGGAGCTGTGTTTC. Its protein product is CASSRDRGAGELCF.

On this clonotype itself: Possible read error: a much larger clone is one base away. The rearrangement links TRBV12-3 or TRBV12-4 to TRBJ1-1; D not resolved. The CDR3 has 13 amino acids. The V gene lost 2 bases and the J gene lost 7 bases, with 11 bases spanning the gap. The CDR3 bases are TGTGCCAGCAGTTTATTGTTCGGAGTTGAAGCTTTCTTT. Its protein product is CASSLLFGVEAFF.

About this clonotype: This sequence may be a read error, since a much larger clone differs from it by one base. The gene calls are TRBV6-1 and TRBJ2-1; D not certain. CDR3 length: 18 residues. Germline V lookup: CDR1 MNHNS, CDR2 SASEGT. CDR3 in DNA: TGTGCCAGCAGTGAAGTAGGAGTTGGGTTAAGCTCCTACAATGAGCAGCTCTTC. Its protein is CASSEVGVGLSSYNEQLF.

This clonotype was seen more than once but under ten times. The chain uses TRBV30 and TRBJ1-5; D is possibly TRBD1 (5 bases). Trimming left V 0 bases short and J 6 bases short, with 9 bases between. Germline-derived CDR1 and CDR2 are GTSNPN and SVGIG (reference sequence). CDR3 length: 13 residues. The chain's CDR3 is CAWSVQGSQPQHF. Written as DNA, the CDR3 is TGTGCCTGGAGTGTTCAGGGCAGTCAGCCCCAGCATTTT.

A note on this clonotype: An end of the junction does not agree with germline; a read error may underlie this. V usage is TRBV5-1 and J usage is TRBJ2-1; 9 nucleotides match TRBD2. The CDR3 runs to 20 residues. The germline V gene encodes CDR1 SGHRS and CDR2 YFSETQ. The CDR3 region is CASSAAGTGGRARSYDEQFF. CDR3 bases: TGCGCCAGCAGCGCAGCCGGGACTGGCGGGAGGGCCCGTTCCTACGATGAGCAGTTCTTC.

The V and J genes are TRBV7-6 and TRBJ2-3; 8 positions match TRBD1. Germline CDR1 is SGHVS and CDR2 is FNYEAQ. V dropped 5 bases and J dropped 1; count of bases not matched to a gene: 5. The CDR3 has 15 amino acids. CDR3 in amino acids: CASSETGVGTDTQYF. The CDR3 DNA sequence: TGTGCCAGCAGCGAGACAGGGGTGGGCACAGATACGCAGTATTTT. Full variable domain (outside the CDR3, taken from reference TRBV7-6 and TRBJ2-3): GAGVSQSPRYKVTKRGQDVALRCDPISGHVSLYWYRQALGQGPEFLTYFNYEAQQDKSGLPNDRFSAERPEGSISTLTIQRTEQRDSAMYRCASSETGVGTDTQYFGPGTRLTVL.

Note on this clonotype: This could be a read error, since a much larger clone is one nucleotide away. The chain combines TRBV29-1 with TRBJ1-1; D not certain. This CDR3 contains 13 residues. Germline V CDR1 and CDR2: SQVTM, ANQGSEA. The germline V and J ends were trimmed by 2 bases and 4 bases, with 11 bases remaining between them. CDR3 in DNA: TGCAGCGTTGAACCCCAGAGGAGCACTGAAGCTTTCTTT. As protein: CSVEPQRSTEAFF.

This clonotype was observed once. One junction end disagrees with the germline gene, perhaps due to a read error. The genes are TRBV11-2 and TRBJ2-1, with 11 nucleotides matching TRBD2. The length of the CDR3 is 14 residues. Germline assignment: CDR1 SGHAT and CDR2 FQNNGV. This CDR3 is CDSSLEPSGRIEFF. CDR3 nucleotide sequence: TGTGACAGCAGCTTAGAACCTAGCGGGAGGATAGAGTTCTTC.

Note on this clonotype: One end of the junction does not line up with germline, which may come from a read error. This chain joins TRBV10-3 and TRBJ1-5; 9 bases are shared with TRBD1. Germline CDR1 and CDR2: ENHRY and SYGVKD. This CDR3 spans 15 amino acids. The CDR3 DNA reads TGTGCCATCAGTGACATACAGGGGGCTGGTCAGTCCCAGCATTTT. Encoded protein: CAISDIQGAGQSQHF.

Comment on this clonotype: This may come from a read error, since a much larger clone is one base off. The CDR3 protein is CASGEKVDYEQYF. The DNA of the CDR3 is TGTGCCAGCGGGGAGAAAGTGGACTACGAGCAGTACTTC. The rearrangement uses TRBV6-6 and TRBJ2-7, with D maybe TRBD2 (5 bases). The CDR3 runs to 13 residues. Germline V lookup: CDR1 MNHNY, CDR2 SVGAGI (reference sequence). Trimming removed 8 bases at V and 3 bases at J, with 14 bases between.

The CDR3 DNA sequence: TGTACCAGCACCTCGGGGGGACGAGAAACCTCCTACGAGCAGTACTTC. Translation: CTSTSGGRETSYEQYF. This chain connects TRBV21-1 to TRBJ2-7; the table names TRBD2, a call not compared with the DNA. TRBV21-1 has pseudogene status. This CDR3 has 16 residues.

Turning to this clonotype: The conserved closing phenylalanine or tryptophan is absent in this CDR3, likely reflecting a read error. The J gene is TRBJ2-3, the V gene TRBV11-2, with D possibly being TRBD2 (5 bases). V lost 3 bases to trimming and J lost 7 bases, with 17 bases between them. CDR3 length equals 15 residues. Germline V gives CDR1 SGHAT, CDR2 FQNNGV. The chain's CDR3 is CASSFWGVRTYTQYL. In nucleotides, the CDR3 is TGTGCCAGCAGCTTCTGGGGAGTGCGTACATATACGCAGTATCTT.

This clonotype was seen at least ten times. The chain is built from TRBV6-6 and TRBJ2-7; unclear D gene. This CDR3 is built from 12 residues. Trimming stripped 5 bases from V and 6 bases from J, with 11 bases between. Germline CDR1 reads MNHNY; CDR2 reads SVGAGI (reference sequence). The CDR3 region is CASSGRVGEQYF. DNA for the CDR3: TGTGCCAGCAGTGGTAGGGTCGGCGAGCAGTACTTC.